This entry lists 26 T cell receptor beta chains sequenced from one sample in a study of T cell repertoires in cytomegalovirus infection. These receptors' antigens are unknown. MiXCR, run by TCRdb on the reads, gives a single entry per CDR3 protein. Of around 300,000 distinct CDR3 sequences listed, roughly a fifth were seen once; the top ten hold roughly 19%. Sample: cultured PBMCs, taken from culture after CMV antigen stimulation. These receptor sequences come from a human donor in good health (CMV status not recorded). Some clones in this sample may be carry-over from other donors' samples.

This clonotype showed up many times. This chain connects TRBV7-2 to TRBJ2-1, with D perhaps TRBD2 (6 bases). Per germline, CDR1 SGHTA and CDR2 FQGNSA. CDR3 length: 15 amino acids. V lost 5 bases and J lost 3, with 14 bases in between. CDR3 region: CASSPDGTLYNEQFF. In DNA, the CDR3 is TGTGCCAGCAGCCCTGACGGGACTCTCTACAATGAGCAGTTCTTC.

This clonotype was observed at least ten times. The chain combines TRBV7-2 with TRBJ1-2, with D possibly being TRBD1 (6 bases). The CDR3 consists of 15 residues. The germline V gene has CDR1 SGHTA and CDR2 FQGNSA. V was shortened by 5 bases and J by 8 bases, with 21 bases between the two germline ends. The CDR3: CASSPTNGGGGGYTF. The CDR3 coding sequence is TGTGCCAGCAGCCCCACAAATGGCGGGGGGGGCGGCTACACCTTC.

This chain connects TRBV4-1 to TRBJ1-1, with D possibly TRBD1 on 6 matching bases. The CDR3 is made up of 16 amino acids. CDR1 is MGHRA, CDR2 YSYEKL, per germline. Trimming shortened V by 1 base and J by 6 bases, and 18 bases separated the two germline ends. CDR3 sequence reads: CASSQVPGPRGPEAFF. CDR3 coding DNA: TGCGCCAGCAGCCAAGTCCCGGGACCTCGGGGGCCTGAAGCTTTCTTT.

This clonotype has a count of ten or more. The V and J genes are TRBV7-9 and TRBJ2-1, with D possibly called TRBD1 or TRBD2 (5 bases each). The CDR3 runs to 16 residues. From germline, CDR1 is SEHNR and CDR2 FQNEAQ (reference sequence). The V gene lost 5 bases and the J gene lost 5 bases, with 19 bases spanning the gap. The CDR3 DNA is TGTGCCAGCAGCCCCAGGGTGGGGAGCTTAAACAATGAGCAGTTCTTC. Its protein is CASSPRVGSLNNEQFF.

The V and J genes are TRBV5-5 and TRBJ1-2; D gene uncertain. This CDR3 comprises 13 residues. Between the trimmed V and J ends, which lost 0 bases and 1 base, there was a span of 4 bases. Germline CDR1 and CDR2: SGHKS and YYEKEE (reference sequence). CDR3 protein: CASSLEINYGYTF. The CDR3, as DNA: TGTGCCAGCAGCTTGGAAATTAACTATGGCTACACCTTC.

This clonotype appeared a single time. Possible read error: a much larger clone is one base away. The chain has TRBV12-3 or TRBV12-4 and TRBJ1-6; 8 nucleotides align to TRBD1. This CDR3 has 16 residues. The CDR3 region has the DNA TGTGCCAGCAAACCCGGAGACAGGGGAGGGAATTTACCCCTCCACTTT. Protein sequence: CASKPGDRGGNLPLHF.

The V gene is TRBV15, the J gene TRBJ1-3; D possibly corresponds to TRBD1 (6 bases). Germline CDR1 LNHNV, CDR2 YYDKDF (reference sequence). The V end lost 5 bases, the J end lost 8 bases, and 13 bases lay between the germline ends. The CDR3 consists of 13 residues. The CDR3 here is CATSLMGADTIYF. In DNA form, the CDR3 reads TGTGCCACCAGCCTCATGGGGGCGGACACCATATATTTT.

This clonotype was detected a few times. The V call is TRBV7-9, the J call TRBJ2-5; unclear D gene. V lost 1 base and J 5 bases, leaving 11 bases between the germline ends. Germline V lookup: CDR1 SEHNR, CDR2 FQNEAQ (reference sequence). The CDR3 has 14 amino acids. The CDR3 reads CASSLDWLKETQYF. In DNA form, the CDR3 reads TGTGCCAGCAGCTTAGACTGGTTGAAGGAGACCCAGTACTTC.

This chain joins TRBV7-9 and TRBJ2-5, with TRBD1 identical over 11 bases. The CDR3 loop spans 14 amino acids. Germline V gene lookup returns CDR1 SEHNR and CDR2 FQNEAQ (reference sequence). Trimming cost V 6 bases and J 4 bases; bases outside gene matches: 4. The CDR3 bases are TGTGCCAGCAGGTCGGACAGGGGGCGAGAGACCCAGTACTTC. Its protein is CASRSDRGRETQYF.

This clonotype is a singleton in its sample. CDR3 DNA: TGTGCCAGCAGCCCCGGGACAACACCATATCAGCCCCAGCATTTT. Amino acid sequence: CASSPGTTPYQPQHF. The rearrangement joins TRBV7-1 to TRBJ1-5; D might be TRBD1 (6 bases). TRBV7-1 counts as an open reading frame of uncertain function. V dropped 5 bases and J dropped 5 bases, with 16 bases sitting between them. The CDR3 length is 15 residues.

This clonotype was detected many times. The rearrangement links TRBV15 to TRBJ2-2, with TRBD2 identical over 12 bases. The CDR3 is made up of 20 amino acids. V shed 1 base and J 3 bases; nucleotides not matched to a gene: 12. From germline, CDR1 is LNHNV and CDR2 YYDKDF (reference sequence). CDR3 protein: CATSRGMRLAGEWDTGELFF. CDR3 DNA sequence: TGTGCCACCAGCAGAGGCATGAGACTAGCGGGAGAGTGGGACACCGGGGAGCTGTTTTTT.

V gene TRBV19 combines with J gene TRBJ2-3; D may be TRBD1 or TRBD2 (5 bases each). With 5 bases removed from V and 2 bases from J, the gap between germline ends came to 11 bases. The CDR3 sequence is 14 residues long. CDR1 is LNHDA and CDR2 is SQIVND in the germline V gene (reference sequence). Here the CDR3 DNA reads TGTGCCAGTAGTGGGGGACGGATCACAGATACGCAGTATTTT. Translating gives CASSGGRITDTQYF.

This clonotype was seen just once. The chain employs TRBV2 and TRBJ2-2; 7 nucleotides line up with TRBD2. Trimming removed 6 bases from V and 1 base from J; junction bases left unmatched: 5. The germline CDR1 and CDR2 sequences are SNHLY and FYNNEI. The CDR3 extends over 15 amino acids. The CDR3, as DNA: TGTGCCAGCAGAGGCGGGAGAAGGAACACCGGGGAGCTGTTTTTT. This codes for CASRGGRRNTGELFF.

This clonotype was picked up one time. The chain recombines TRBV28 with TRBJ1-2; 7 positions agree with TRBD1. Germline values: CDR1 MDHEN, CDR2 SYDVKM. This CDR3 has 15 residues. Trimming took 10 bases from V and 5 from J; bases not matched to a gene: 16. CDR3 amino acids: CAIARQGVFGYGYTF. The CDR3 DNA reads as TGTGCCATCGCTCGGCAGGGGGTCTTCGGATATGGCTACACCTTC.

This clonotype has more than one count but fewer than ten. The chain is built from TRBV6-1 and TRBJ2-1; 14 bases are shared with TRBD2. V lost 5 bases, J lost 5 bases, and 11 bases stayed unmatched. The CDR3 spans 18 residues. Germline loops: CDR1 MNHNS, CDR2 SASEGT. The CDR3 protein is CASSYRLAGGLGDNEQFF. The CDR3 DNA reads as TGTGCCAGCAGTTATAGACTAGCGGGAGGGTTAGGGGACAATGAGCAGTTCTTC.

This clonotype was counted ten times or more. This chain uses TRBV7-9 with TRBJ2-7; perhaps TRBD1 as D (5 bases). The CDR3 has 12 amino acids. Between the trimmed V and J ends, which lost 7 bases and 3 bases, there was a span of 10 bases. Germline CDR1 SEHNR, CDR2 FQNEAQ (reference sequence). The DNA for the CDR3 is TGTGCCAGCACCGGACAAAACTACGAGCAGTACTTC. Its translation: CASTGQNYEQYF.

The chain links TRBV6-6 to TRBJ2-2, with D possibly matching TRBD1 (5 bases). This CDR3 is built from 17 residues. Germline V gene lookup returns CDR1 MNHNY and CDR2 SVGAGI (reference sequence). V was shortened by 1 base and J by 6 bases, with 18 bases between the two germline ends. This chain's CDR3 is CASSYWGTRPHSGELFF. In DNA form, the CDR3 reads TGTGCCAGCAGTTACTGGGGCACCCGCCCCCACTCCGGGGAGCTGTTTTTT.

The rearrangement uses TRBV20-1 and TRBJ2-1; TRBD2 might be the D (6 bases). The germline V gene encodes CDR1 DFQATT and CDR2 SNEGSKA (reference sequence). The germline V and J ends were trimmed by 7 bases and 8 bases, with 15 bases remaining between them. The CDR3 spans 12 residues. The CDR3 coding sequence is TGCAGTGGCCCCATTAGGGAGGATGAGCAGTTCTTC. Its translation is CSGPIREDEQFF.

CDR3 loop: CASSPSRGNYGYTF. In DNA form, the CDR3 reads TGTGCCAGCAGCCCCAGTAGGGGGAACTATGGCTACACCTTC. The V call is TRBV7-2, the J call TRBJ1-2; D is possibly TRBD1 (6 bases). CDR3 length: 14 amino acids. The germline gives CDR1 SGHTA, CDR2 FQGNSA. V was pared by 5 bases and J by 2 bases, with 12 bases between.

This clonotype appeared a few times. This rearrangement joins TRBV5-1 to TRBJ2-3, with a weak D call TRBD1 (6 bases). This CDR3 comprises 15 residues. V was clipped by 1 base and J by 3 bases, with 12 bases between them. From germline, CDR1 is SGHRS and CDR2 YFSETQ. The CDR3 DNA sequence: TGCGCCAGCAGCTTGTGGACCGGACAGACAGATACGCAGTATTTT. Translated: CASSLWTGQTDTQYF.

This clonotype was detected only a few times. CDR3 sequence reads: CASSASGTSGRALEQFF. In DNA form, the CDR3 reads TGTGCCAGCAGCGCCTCCGGGACTAGCGGGAGGGCCCTTGAGCAGTTCTTC. This rearrangement joins TRBV9 to TRBJ2-1, with TRBD2 matching over 16 bases. The CDR3 covers 17 residues. The V gene end was trimmed by 3 bases and the J gene end by 9 bases; junction bases not matched to a gene: 9. Germline V CDR1 and CDR2: SGDLS, YYNGEE.

This clonotype was detected many times. V is TRBV7-2 and J is TRBJ1-2; weak D call: TRBD1 (5 bases). The CDR3 is made up of 14 amino acids. Trimming stripped 5 bases from V and 7 bases from J, with 17 bases between. Germline CDR1 and CDR2: SGHTA and FQGNSA. The CDR3 region has the DNA TGTGCCAGCAGCGGGAGATCAGGGTTAAGTGGCTACACCTTC. Translation gives CASSGRSGLSGYTF.

The gene calls are TRBV12-3 or TRBV12-4 and TRBJ2-2; D tentatively fits TRBD1 or TRBD2 (6 bases each). Trimming took 6 bases from V and 4 from J, leaving 18 bases between them. The CDR3 has 16 amino acids. The chain's CDR3 is CASSLRGGGVTGELFF. The CDR3 DNA follows: TGTGCCAGCAGCCTCCGTGGGGGCGGGGTCACCGGGGAGCTGTTTTTT.

This chain links TRBV2 with TRBJ1-2, with D maybe TRBD1 (6 bases). The CDR3 runs 10 residues. Trimming shortened V by 10 bases and J by 5 bases, and 8 bases separated the two germline ends. The germline CDR1 and CDR2 sequences are SNHLY and FYNNEI. DNA for the CDR3: TGTGCCATCCAGGGGTATGGCTACACCTTC. It encodes CAIQGYGYTF. Based on the CDR3 plus reference TRBV2 and TRBJ1-2, the full variable domain is EPEVTQTPSHQVTQMGQEVILRCVPISNHLYFYWYRQILGQKVEFLVSFYNNEISEKSEIFDDQFSVERPDGSNFTLKIRSTKLEDSAMYFCAIQGYGYTFGSGTRLTVV.

This clonotype was detected a few times. The chain employs TRBV4-3 and TRBJ2-1; D unclear. Trimming removed 0 bases at V and 7 bases at J, with 13 bases between. The CDR3 is 15 amino acids. Germline CDR1 and CDR2: LGHNA and YSLEER. The CDR3 sequence: CASSQDSSRINEQFF. The CDR3 bases are TGCGCCAGCAGCCAAGACTCCAGCAGAATTAATGAGCAGTTCTTC.

This clonotype was counted only a few times. V gene TRBV7-2 combines with J gene TRBJ1-5, with D maybe TRBD1 (5 bases). The V end was cut by 3 bases, the J end by 5 bases, with 11 bases between. The CDR3 extends over 14 amino acids. Per germline, CDR1 SGHTA and CDR2 FQGNSA. The CDR3 region has the DNA TGTGCCAGCAGCTTTCCGGGGGGATATCAGCCCCAGCATTTT. Translation gives CASSFPGGYQPQHF.